The sequence of this T cell receptor (beta chain) was determined in a study of OX40 agonist ivuxolimab in advanced cancers. The table came from immunoSEQ multiplex PCR; TCRdb's copy has only in-frame clones and leaves some out. The table has roughly 80,000 clones, 75% to 85% seen once. This clone was found a few times. V lost 4 bases to trimming and J lost 2 bases, with 14 bases between them. The CDR3 is made up of 15 amino acids. Germline loops: CDR1 MGHRA, CDR2 YSYEKL. The sequenced sample was CD4+ or CD8+ T cells sorted from blood, obtained in a trial of the OX40 agonist ivuxolimab. This receptor was taken from an adult with an advanced solid tumor such as melanoma, head and neck, liver or kidney cancer. The rearrangement links TRBV4-1 to TRBJ1-1; D not certain. CDR3 sequence (DNA): TGCGCCAGCAGCCGCACCCTACTGGGCAACACTGAAGCTTTCTTT. Translation gives CASSRTLLGNTEAFF.